This T cell receptor (beta chain) was documented in a study of cytomegalovirus exposure and HLA in healthy donors (dated by TCRdb to about 2017). Study-level background: An earlier analysis of about 530 of the donors reported approximately 260 Gb of sequence data and 117 million unique TCR beta sequences obtained from about 179 million T cells. Because of strong linkage in the cohort, five DR-DQ haplotypes were treated as single units for association and clustering. Genome-wide SNP genotypes for about 60% of the roughly 670 donors were used in a later genetic analysis, which treated that subset as a discovery cohort. In addition to the first cohort of roughly 700 subjects, a separate validation cohort of about 120 different subjects was used. Of the 300 to 500 genotyped donors, less than 85% were placed in the genetic ancestry cluster associated with self-reported Caucasian donors. Rather than drawing on any new phenotypic data, the later analysis identified candidate immune exposures from TCR beta sequences and the way those sequences occurred across donors. HLA typing covered class I and class II loci at four-digit resolution. In an earlier analysis of about 590 of the donors, high-throughput TCR beta sequencing was used to judge whether each TCR beta V gene segment behaved as functional or pseudogenic. The study used immunosequencing to profile the T cell repertoires of several hundred subjects and linked those repertoires to cytomegalovirus serostatus. The number of typed donors differed by locus: roughly 620-630 for A, B, C, DRB1 and DQB1; 522 for DQA1; over 600 for DPA1; and some 450 for DPB1. An early release that covered around 590 HLA-typed donors contained about 300 gigabases of sequencing data and tens of millions of unique TCR sequences. High-throughput TCR immunosequencing, statistical association of individual TCRs with disease status, and machine learning were combined to predict cytomegalovirus infection status. Donor age, sex, ethnicity and CMV serostatus were compiled alongside the repertoire data. All discovery cohort repertoires had been generated using a single sequencing platform. A later analysis re-examined previously published TCR beta repertoires from more than 650 donors and added high-resolution HLA genotyping to investigate patterns of TCR occurrence. Across roughly 420 genotyped donors of the cohort, an average of roughly 250,000 unique TCR beta nucleotide sequences per donor were sequenced, and around 20% of those sequences were non-productive. The study aimed to test whether cataloging public T cell receptors could reveal signatures of past pathogen exposure. General study outcomes and caveats: Across donors, most TCR sequences were observed very rarely, whereas some public TCRs were present in many individuals. According to the authors, the approach could potentially be generalized to other disease states and immunological phenotypes. The presence/absence analyses assumed that sequencing depth was roughly uniform across donors, and that assumption may not be true. Approximately 16 rarely observed V segments, including chromosome 9 orphons, were excluded from the earlier analysis of a few hundred of the donors because counts were too low. Several of the top co-occurrence clusters appeared to be linked to parvovirus B19, influenza, CMV and Epstein-Barr virus, according to a later analysis. According to a later analysis, most CMV-associated TCR beta chains appeared to be HLA-restricted, and the HLA associations seemed to be driven largely by CMV exposure. The sequencing pipeline was judged likely to have produced a cluster of highly shared sequence variants as a technical artifact. At a false discovery rate of 0.05, a later analysis linked fewer than 20,000 TCR beta sequences to specific HLA alleles. According to a later genetic analysis, donors in an Asian-associated ancestry cluster had fewer N-insertions in productive TCRs than the approximately 630-donor mean. Assigning TCR associations to individual alleles was difficult when HLA alleles, especially DR and DQ, strongly co-occurred. In an earlier analysis of some 500 of the donors, most TCR beta V segments appeared in productive rearrangements about 87% or about 30% of the time, broadly matching IMGT annotations. Linkage disequilibrium might explain the correlated functional status among segregating V segments, but an unknown experimental factor could not be ruled out. Because the 87-base-pair reads could not distinguish some IMGT-functional V segments, including TRBV6-2 and TRBV6-3, those segments were excluded. A later analysis found that HLA-associated TCR beta chains were more clonally expanded and had lower generation probabilities than equally common non-associated chains. A few of the identified cytomegalovirus-associated TCR beta chains were confirmed in vitro to be specific for cytomegalovirus antigens. In a later analysis, the rate of TCR association differed among HLA loci, with DRB1 alleles having the most associated TCRs and HLA-C alleles having the fewest. Because some donors lacked HLA typing at each locus, the association tests relied only on the typed subset. A further reported finding was that TCR beta sequences accurately predicted the HLA-A and HLA-B alleles for most subjects in the first cohort. The study listed 150 to 200 TCR beta chains as associated with cytomegalovirus. In this cohort, only TCR beta chains were sequenced, and detectable features were limited by the absence of alpha or paired-chain data. In both the original and validation cohorts, the classifier was reported to diagnose cytomegalovirus status with high specificity and sensitivity. A later genetic analysis associated a missense DCLRE1C variant with V-gene and J-gene trimming of TCR beta chains, and an independent cohort replicated the association. For the cohort, immune exposure information was limited to CMV serostatus.

Looking up the germline V gene yields CDR1 SGDLS and CDR2 YYNGEE. The germline V end is reduced by 0 bases and the J end by 6 bases; junction bases left unmatched: 15. Its CDR3 holds 17 amino acids, cysteine through phenylalanine. The retained sequence is limited to the CDR3, 51 bases, with the frame set at the first base. The library was obtained by the immunoSEQ multiplex PCR assay. The multiplex PCR relied on a mix of 60 forward primers for TCR Vbeta segments and 13 reverse primers for TCR Jbeta segments. The CDR3 region of rearranged TCR beta genes was amplified from genomic DNA by a multiplex PCR assay. The amplified TCR beta libraries were sequenced on the Illumina HiSeq System as 87-base-pair reads. The source study handled its data this way. In a later analysis, some 80 million unique TCR beta chains were counted across the 666 repertoires, and roughly 11 million of these chains were shared by at least two donors. Raw reads were error-corrected and collapsed into unique sequences by a nearest-neighbor algorithm in which closely related sequences were merged to remove PCR and sequencing errors. Alignment of CDR3 sequences to IMGT reference sequences was used to assign V, D and J gene segments. For a sequence to be retained, a match of at least six nucleotides was required to both a V gene segment and a J gene segment. Rearrangements were called productive when the CDR3 lacked stop codons and stayed in frame with V and J; all others were non-productive. CDR3 was defined by IMGT convention, running from the second conserved V-encoded cysteine to the conserved J-encoded phenylalanine. The earlier analysis of 550 to 650 of the donors excluded any sequence lacking an unambiguous match to a single V gene segment. In an earlier analysis of some 590 of the donors, a V segment was called functional when productive rearrangements were above 56.7%, and segregating when the standard deviation between donors exceeded 5%. A statistical classification framework was built to diagnose cytomegalovirus status from the catalog of TCR beta chain sequences. In a later analysis, V and J genes were assigned by comparing TCR nucleotide sequences against IMGT/GENE-DB human TR gene sequences. A later analysis assigned CDR3 sequences and most-parsimonious VDJ recombination scenarios with the TCRdist pipeline. In a later analysis, each TCR beta chain was defined by its CDR3 amino acid sequence together with its V-gene family, and reads lacking a unique V-gene family were excluded. As a way to deal with suspected cross-contamination and a sequencing artifact, a later analysis dropped more than 500 nucleotide sequences that were highly shared and had low generation probability. A later analysis calculated a clonal expansion index for each public chain from normalized within-repertoire ranks of inferred template counts. In a later analysis, generation probabilities were computed with a VDJ recombination model fitted to out-of-frame rearrangements, and the resulting probabilities were checked against IGoR. In a later analysis, TCR-TCR, TCR-HLA and TCR-CMV co-occurrence was scored with hypergeometric tests, and a repertoire-size bias correction was applied to TCR pairs. In a later analysis, false discovery rates were estimated by permuting HLA or CMV assignments 20 times. In a later analysis, co-occurring TCRs were grouped using DBSCAN, with TCRdist sequence similarity added in when clustering inside HLA-allele-positive subsets. Repertoires with fewer than 30,000 or more than 120,000 public chains, plus five repertoires with anomalous nucleotide sharing, were excluded from co-occurrence clustering. TCRdb's version of the immuneACCESS table is confined to in-frame rearrangements and falls short of the full clone set. An unresolved V gene accounts for under half of the shortfall where checked; the remainder is of unknown origin. Clonal size and the V and J genes are those of that table, whereas D and trimming came from the DNA. This sample's listing comprises around 100,000 clones. 0.45% to 0.6% of the sample is taken by the ten largest.

A note on this clone: What antigen it recognizes has not been identified.

The cohort consisted of 666 healthy bone marrow donors. At the time of sampling, all cohort members were nominally healthy, though unrecorded immune exposures were likely present. The donor tested CMV seronegative, placing the donor among the 300 to 400 seronegative members of the cohort. Each donor provided a peripheral blood sample, and peripheral blood mononuclear cells were used for TCR beta sequencing. Genomic DNA was extracted from the blood cell samples with the Qiagen DNeasy Blood Extraction Kit. Sample: PBMCs. The chain joins TRBV9 to TRBJ2-7; 7 bases in between match TRBD2. The sequence was collected from a man aged 50-60 years in good health and CMV-seronegative. CDR3 region: CASSVDGGPEGGVEQYF. The DNA reads as follows: TGTGCCAGCAGCGTAGATGGCGGTCCGGAGGGAGGGGTCGAGCAGTACTTC. With the portions outside the CDR3 filled from the reference TRBV9 and TRBJ2-7 genes, the complete variable region becomes DSGVTQTPKHLITATGQRVTLRCSPRSGDLSVYWYQQSLDQGLQFLIQYYNGEERAKGNILERFSAQQFPDLHSELNLSSLELGDSALYFCASSVDGGPEGGVEQYFGPGTRLTVT.